This TCR beta chain appears in the sequencing data of a study of cytomegalovirus exposure and HLA in healthy donors. Researchers ran the PCR with 60 Vbeta and 13 Jbeta primers. Produced via immunoSEQ multiplex PCR; TCRdb's table is partial and in-frame only. The table shows approximately 140,000 clones, with 61% occurring only once. The sample holds one count of this clone. The CDR3 extends over 15 amino acids. Germline assignment: CDR1 MNHEY and CDR2 SMNVEV (reference sequence). V was pared by 0 bases and J by 0 bases, with 6 bases between. The receptor's source is a male donor in good health and CMV-seronegative. The rearrangement uses TRBV27 and TRBJ1-3; D is ambiguous. The sequencing sample was made of PBMCs. In DNA form, the CDR3 reads TGTGCCAGCAGTTTATCGGGCAGCTCTGGAAACACCATATATTTT. Amino acids: CASSLSGSSGNTIYF.